Presented here are 28 T cell receptor beta chains from one specimen sequenced in a study of cytomegalovirus exposure and HLA in healthy donors. 13 Jbeta primers and 60 Vbeta primers were used for the PCR. Sequencing was performed with immunoSEQ multiplex PCR; in TCRdb, only in-frame clones are kept and a portion is missing. This sample yields about 190,000 clones, of which 85% are seen a single time; 1% belongs to the top ten. Sequencing input: PBMCs. Source of these receptors: a boy younger than 10 in good health and CMV-seronegative.

The chain recombines TRBV30 with TRBJ1-5, with D tentatively TRBD1 (6 bases). Germline CDR1 is GTSNPN and CDR2 is SVGIG (reference sequence). The CDR3 covers 14 residues. V was shortened by 0 bases and J by 2 bases, with 8 bases between the two germline ends. CDR3 in DNA: TGTGCCTGGAGTGTACACAGGGGCAATCAGCCCCAGCATTTT. This gives the protein CAWSVHRGNQPQHF.

V and J are TRBV4-2 and TRBJ2-2, with 13 bases identical to TRBD2. V lost 1 base and J lost 1; bases outside the gene matches: 0. Germline V gene sequence: CDR1 LGHNA, CDR2 YNFKEQ. The CDR3 has 17 residues. Written as DNA, the CDR3 is TGTGCCAGCAGCCAAGGGACTAGCGGGGGGAACACCGGGGAGCTGTTTTTT. It translates to CASSQGTSGGNTGELFF.

This chain links TRBV30 with TRBJ2-7; 8 nucleotides align to TRBD1. Germline loops: CDR1 GTSNPN, CDR2 SVGIG (reference sequence). This CDR3 contains 12 residues. The CDR3 DNA reads TGTGCGACCGGGACAGGACCCTACGAGCAGTACTTC. This codes for CATGTGPYEQYF.

The chain links TRBV7-9 to TRBJ2-5; D not resolved. The CDR3 contains 12 residues. Germline lookup yields CDR1 SEHNR and CDR2 FQNEAQ (reference sequence). Trimming took off 3 bases at V and 3 bases at J, with 5 bases between the two ends. The chain's CDR3 is CASSFQKETQYF. DNA of the CDR3: TGTGCCAGCAGCTTCCAGAAAGAGACCCAGTACTTC.

This clone was recorded a few times. The chain employs TRBV2 and TRBJ2-1; 8 bases match TRBD2. The CDR3 totals 13 residues. The V and J ends lost 8 bases and 7 bases, in that order; junction bases with no gene match: 7. CDR1 is SNHLY, CDR2 FYNNEI, per germline. CDR3 coding DNA: TGTGCCAGCGGCGGGGGGAGGGAGAATGAGCAGTTCTTC. Its protein product is CASGGGRENEQFF.

The V call is TRBV5-8, the J call TRBJ1-5; the D is unclear. With 2 bases removed from V and 10 bases from J, the gap between germline ends came to 16 bases. The CDR3 sequence is 14 residues long. CDR1 is SGHTS, CDR2 YDEGEE, per germline. The CDR3 sequence is CASSFDAESGPQHF. CDR3 DNA: TGTGCCAGCAGCTTCGACGCAGAATCAGGACCCCAGCATTTT.

The chain carries TRBV28 and TRBJ2-2, with D possibly being TRBD1 (5 bases). V lost 6 bases and J lost 4, with 12 bases in between. The CDR3 runs to 14 residues. CDR1 and CDR2 from the germline V gene are MDHEN and SYDVKM. CDR3 nucleotide sequence: TGTGCCAGCAGAGGGGAATCTAGCACCGGGGAGCTGTTTTTT. It translates to CASRGESSTGELFF.

This chain links TRBV7-7 with TRBJ2-2; perhaps TRBD1 as D (6 bases). Deletions cut 7 bases from V and 8 bases from J, with 20 bases between. The CDR3 is made up of 15 amino acids. CDR1 and CDR2 (germline): SSHAT, FNYEAQ (reference sequence). The CDR3 spells CASTPAGTIGGELFF. The CDR3 DNA is TGTGCCAGCACCCCAGCCGGGACAATAGGGGGGGAGCTGTTTTTT. Full variable domain (outside the CDR3, taken from reference TRBV7-7 and TRBJ2-2): GAGVSQSPRYKVTKRGQDVTLRCDPISSHATLYWYQQALGQGPEFLTYFNYEAQPDKSGLPSDRFSAERPEGSISTLTIQRTEQRDSAMYRCASTPAGTIGGELFFGEGSRLTVL.

The chain carries TRBV19 and TRBJ1-1; D might be TRBD1 (6 bases). Trimming cost V 7 bases and J 2 bases, with 11 bases left between them. CDR1 and CDR2 from the germline V gene are LNHDA and SQIVND (reference sequence). This CDR3 is built from 13 residues. CDR3 amino acids: CASKKGVNTEAFF. CDR3 bases: TGTGCCAGTAAAAAGGGGGTTAACACTGAAGCTTTCTTT.

This clone was observed a single time. The V and J genes are TRBV28 and TRBJ2-2; 7 positions agree with TRBD1. The junction had 6 bases not matched to a gene; V was cut back by 6 bases and J by 2 bases. The CDR3 covers 15 residues. Germline-derived CDR1 and CDR2 are MDHEN and SYDVKM. The CDR3: CASSEDRANTGELFF. CDR3 in DNA: TGTGCCAGCAGCGAAGACAGGGCTAACACCGGGGAGCTGTTTTTT.

The chain is built from TRBV5-1 and TRBJ2-5; the D gene is possibly TRBD1 (5 bases). The CDR3 length is 13 residues. Deletions cut 2 bases from V and 3 bases from J, with 8 bases between. Per germline, CDR1 SGHRS and CDR2 YFSETQ. The DNA for the CDR3 is TGCGCCAGCAGCTTTGCCAGGGAAGAGACCCAGTACTTC. Residues: CASSFAREETQYF.

This clone has just one count. This chain uses TRBV5-1 with TRBJ2-7; 7 nucleotides match TRBD1. V lost 0 bases, J lost 6 bases, and 12 bases stayed unmatched. The CDR3 runs to 16 residues. Germline CDR1 and CDR2: SGHRS and YFSETQ. As DNA, the CDR3 is TGCGCCAGCAGCTTGGGCGCTCGACAGGGCCCGGGCGAGCAGTACGTC. Its protein is CASSLGARQGPGEQYV.

The chain is built from TRBV11-3 and TRBJ2-5; D call uncertain. The germline V gene has CDR1 SGHNT and CDR2 YENEEA. The V gene lost 0 bases and the J gene lost 2 bases, with 4 bases spanning the gap. The CDR3 is 13 amino acids. CDR3 coding DNA: TGTGCCAGCAGCTTAGACAGTCAAGAGACCCAGTACTTC. Translation gives CASSLDSQETQYF.

This clone was detected once. This chain joins TRBV14 and TRBJ2-1; D may be TRBD2 (5 bases). The CDR3 is 14 residues long. V was cut by 6 bases and J by 5 bases, with 14 bases left in between. Looked up from germline, CDR1 is SGHDN and CDR2 is FVKESK. The CDR3 here is CASRDGRTDNEQFF. The CDR3 nucleotides read TGTGCCAGCAGGGACGGCCGGACTGACAATGAGCAGTTCTTC.

V usage is TRBV14 and J usage is TRBJ1-1; no clear D. The CDR3 is 13 residues long. Looked up from germline, CDR1 is SGHDN and CDR2 is FVKESK. The V end lost 0 bases, the J end lost 10 bases, and 12 bases lay between the germline ends. The CDR3, as DNA: TGTGCCAGCAGCCAAGAAGTAGCACGGCGAGCTTTCTTT. Translated: CASSQEVARRAFF.

V is TRBV5-7 and J is TRBJ2-5, with D tentatively TRBD1 (6 bases). TRBV5-7 is assigned to the ORF class and has an uncertain function. The CDR3 has 14 amino acids. V was pared by 1 base and J by 2 bases, with 9 bases between. The CDR3: CASSLWTVQETQYF. The CDR3 coding sequence is TGTGCCAGCAGCTTGTGGACAGTACAAGAGACCCAGTACTTC.

This chain uses TRBV2 with TRBJ2-2, with a possible D match to TRBD1 (5 bases). The V gene lost 7 bases and the J gene lost 0 bases, with 6 bases spanning the gap. There are 13 residues in the CDR3. Germline lookup yields CDR1 SNHLY and CDR2 FYNNEI. CDR3 protein: CASIQANTGELFF. The CDR3 bases are TGTGCCAGCATACAGGCGAACACCGGGGAGCTGTTTTTT.

The CDR3 region has the DNA TGTGCCAGTACCGACAGGGAGTCCTACAATGAGCAGTTCTTC. It translates to CASTDRESYNEQFF. The chain has TRBV19 and TRBJ2-1, with TRBD1 matching over 7 bases. CDR3 length equals 14 residues. In germline, CDR1 is LNHDA, CDR2 SQIVND (reference sequence). With V trimmed by 7 bases and J by 1 base, 4 bases remained unmatched.

The gene calls are TRBV6-1 and TRBJ2-1, with a possible D match to TRBD1 (5 bases). This CDR3 contains 15 residues. Germline V gene data show CDR1 as MNHNS and CDR2 as SASEGT. Trimming removed 0 bases at V and 5 bases at J, with 11 bases between. The CDR3 coding sequence is TGTGCCAGCAGTGAAGCGACAGTATTAGACAATGAGCAGTTCTTC. Encoded protein: CASSEATVLDNEQFF.

On this clone: The junction and the germline gene differ at one end; a read error may be behind it. V usage is TRBV7-9 and J usage is TRBJ2-7, with 9 positions matching TRBD1. This CDR3 contains 16 residues. Germline V gene lookup returns CDR1 SEHNR and CDR2 FQNEAQ (reference sequence). CDR3 DNA: TGTTCCAGCAGACCCTGGACAGGGGAAAAGGGCTACGAGCAGTACTTC. It yields the protein CSSRPWTGEKGYEQYF.

With respect to this clone: At one end, the junction sequence differs from germline, possibly due to a read error. This sequence joins TRBV6-1 and TRBJ2-2; perhaps TRBD1 as D (5 bases). The CDR3 consists of 13 residues. Germline V lookup: CDR1 MNHNS, CDR2 SASEGT. For the CDR3, the DNA is TGTGCCGGCAGGATCAGGGACACCGGGGAGCTGTTTTTT. This gives the protein CAGRIRDTGELFF.

This sequence joins TRBV30 and TRBJ1-3; D is perhaps TRBD1 (5 bases). The germline gives CDR1 GTSNPN, CDR2 SVGIG (reference sequence). V dropped 4 bases and J dropped 3 bases, with 16 bases sitting between them. This CDR3 has 15 amino acids. The CDR3 here is CAWTKGRGVGNTIYF. CDR3 in DNA: TGTGCCTGGACCAAAGGGAGGGGTGTTGGAAACACCATATATTTT.

The V gene is TRBV7-2, the J gene TRBJ2-2; 7 positions agree with TRBD2. The V gene's germline CDR1 is SGHTA and CDR2 FQGNSA. The ends lost 3 bases at V and 1 base at J; junction bases unmatched: 2. The CDR3 totals 15 residues. In nucleotides, the CDR3 is TGTGCCAGCAGCTTGTGGGGGGGGAACACCGGGGAGCTGTTTTTT. Translating gives CASSLWGGNTGELFF.

This clone was seen once. This rearrangement joins TRBV19 to TRBJ1-2; 9 nucleotides align to TRBD1. Germline-derived CDR1 and CDR2 are LNHDA and SQIVND (reference sequence). Trimming removed 3 bases from V and 3 bases from J; junction bases left unmatched: 5. The CDR3 runs 15 residues. The CDR3 here is CASSMRRTGDYGYTF. CDR3 in DNA: TGTGCCAGTAGTATGAGGAGGACAGGGGACTATGGCTACACCTTC.

This clone has just a few counts. The V call is TRBV9, the J call TRBJ2-1; tentatively, D is TRBD1 (5 bases). Germline CDR1 and CDR2: SGDLS and YYNGEE. The CDR3 has 13 amino acids. V was cut by 10 bases and J by 5 bases, with 16 bases left in between. CDR3 coding DNA: TGTGCCCAGCGTTCCAGGGATAACAATGAGCAGTTCTTC. As protein: CAQRSRDNNEQFF.

V gene TRBV19 combines with J gene TRBJ1-1; D perhaps matches TRBD1 (6 bases). The CDR3 runs to 14 residues. Between the trimmed V and J ends, which lost 6 bases and 1 base, there was a span of 12 bases. Per the germline V gene, CDR1 is LNHDA and CDR2 is SQIVND (reference sequence). The CDR3 loop is CASRQGSWNTEAFF. The CDR3 DNA sequence: TGTGCCAGTAGACAGGGTTCTTGGAACACTGAAGCTTTCTTT.

J is TRBJ2-7 and V is TRBV5-4, with D perhaps TRBD1 (6 bases). Trimming left V 4 bases short and J 6 bases short, with 20 bases between. CDR1 is SGHNT, CDR2 YYREEE, per germline (reference sequence). The CDR3 has 15 residues. The CDR3 is CASSKGEWSLREQYF. CDR3 DNA: TGTGCCAGCAGCAAGGGGGAGTGGAGCCTGCGCGAGCAGTACTTC.

This rearrangement joins TRBV6-5 to TRBJ1-4; D ambiguous. This CDR3 is built from 13 residues. Looked up from germline, CDR1 is MNHEY and CDR2 is SVGAGI. The germline V and J ends were trimmed by 5 bases and 10 bases, with 14 bases remaining between them. CDR3 in amino acids: CASSPTQFVKLFF. Here the CDR3 DNA reads TGTGCCAGCAGTCCAACGCAGTTTGTAAAACTGTTTTTT.